What follows is one TCR beta chain and its context. As yet, its antigen is unknown. This specimen belongs to a study of T cell responses to AZD1222 COVID-19 vaccine. Overall study results and limits: The span of vaccine-associated CD4 TCRs extended across spike, with dominance at 160-218 and 743-854. A mostly white British donor set with more females was recruited, and clonal diversity was possibly underestimated.

The CDR3 is 16 residues long. Germline V gene sequence: CDR1 MGHRA, CDR2 YSYEKL. The V segment lost 3 bases and the J segment 4 bases; nucleotides outside the gene matches: 3. Pooling was applied to second doses at about 4 or about 12 weeks. Clones were read by immunoSEQ multiplex PCR, and TCRdb kept only the in-frame ones, dropping some. The table includes 100,000 to 150,000 clones, roughly 86% detected once. Here the sequenced sample was peripheral blood, taken 28 days after the second AZD1222 dose. This sequence was found in an adult who received the AZD1222 COVID-19 vaccine. The genes are TRBV4-1 and TRBJ2-1; 13 bases are shared with TRBD2. DNA for the CDR3: TGCGCCAGCAGCCAGGGACTAGCGGGACGGTACAATGAGCAGTTCTTC. Its translation: CASSQGLAGRYNEQFF.